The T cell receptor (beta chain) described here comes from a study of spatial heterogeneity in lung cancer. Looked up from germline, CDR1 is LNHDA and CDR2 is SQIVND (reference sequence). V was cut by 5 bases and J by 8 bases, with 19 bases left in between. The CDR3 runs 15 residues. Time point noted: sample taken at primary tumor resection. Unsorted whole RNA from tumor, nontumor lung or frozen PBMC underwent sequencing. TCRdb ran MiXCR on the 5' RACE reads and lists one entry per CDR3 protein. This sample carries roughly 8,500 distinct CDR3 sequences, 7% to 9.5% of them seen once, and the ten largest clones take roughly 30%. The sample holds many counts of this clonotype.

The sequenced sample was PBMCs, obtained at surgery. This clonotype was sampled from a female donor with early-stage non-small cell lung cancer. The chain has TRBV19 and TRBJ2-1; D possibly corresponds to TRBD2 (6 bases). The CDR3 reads CASSSSSVPRDEQFF. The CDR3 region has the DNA TGTGCCAGTAGTTCCTCTAGCGTACCCCGGGATGAGCAGTTCTTC. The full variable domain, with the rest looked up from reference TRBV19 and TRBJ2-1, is DGGITQSPKYLFRKEGQNVTLSCEQNLNHDAMYWYRQDPGQGLRLIYYSQIVNDFQKGDIAEGYSVSREKKESFPLTVTSAQKNPTAFYLCASSSSSVPRDEQFFGPGTRLTVL.